Sequencing of this T cell receptor (beta chain) was carried out in a study of T cell responses to AZD1222 COVID-19 vaccine. TCRdb's table, derived via immunoSEQ multiplex PCR, lists solely in-frame clones and lacks some. The repertoire has 60,000 to 100,000 clones, around 90% of them found once; the top ten carry over 20%. CDR1 LNHDA and CDR2 SQIVND come from the germline V gene (reference sequence). Trimming at V came to 4 bases and at J to 4 bases, leaving 16 bases not matched to a gene. The CDR3 length is 19 residues. This sequence joins TRBV19 and TRBJ2-2; 9 bases are shared with TRBD1. The specimen comprised peripheral blood, sampled on day 0 of AZD1222 vaccination. This TCR came from an adult in good health. CDR3 in DNA: TGTGCCAGTAGTACGCTACCGGGACAGGGAGGGTTTGGCACCGGGGAGCTGTTTTTT. Its translation: CASSTLPGQGGFGTGELFF.